This is a list of T cell receptor beta chains from one sample in a study of response to subunit inactivated influenza vaccine. TCRdb processed the RT-PCR reads anew with MiXCR; each CDR3 protein has one entry. Here the sample spans 500,000 to 600,000 distinct CDR3 sequences, about 7.6% being singletons. The source material was PBMCs from blood, sampled roughly 24 months after vaccination. Every receptor here comes from a man in his fifties or sixties who received an inactivated influenza vaccine. CDR3s leave out the opening cysteine and the closing phenylalanine or tryptophan. D genes are given only for firm matches. Clone size, where shown, is once, few, many, or a class for clones that have expanded.

V gene	CDR3 length	D gene	clone size	J gene	CDR3 protein
TRBV7-8	13	NA	many	TRBJ1-1	ASSLEEQMNTEAF
TRBV5-1	15	NA	many	TRBJ2-1	ASSLAPGGMAYNEQF
TRBV5-1	14	NA	few	TRBJ2-1	ASSLLDRDSGNEQF
TRBV20-1	14	TRBD1	many	TRBJ1-5	SARDQDPGGHQPQH
TRBV2	13	NA	NA	TRBJ1-4	ASTFQGRPNEKLF
TRBV7-9	13	NA	few	TRBJ2-3	ASILSGSRGDTQY
TRBV6-2/TRBV6-3	12	NA	many	TRBJ2-7	ASKADSGPYEQY
TRBV6-5	15	NA	few	TRBJ2-1	ASSYSGGKSSYNEQF
TRBV20-1	12	NA	NA	TRBJ1-2	SARDPGFFDGYT
TRBV27	11	NA	NA	TRBJ2-3	ASSHAGTDTQY
TRBV4-3	12	NA	NA	TRBJ2-1	ASSQDAGSNEQF
TRBV10-3	10	NA	NA	TRBJ2-5	AISEAVGTQY
TRBV4-2	11	NA	many	TRBJ1-6	ASSQGWDSPLH
TRBV5-1	12	NA	few	TRBJ2-3	ASSPGPDRDTQY
TRBV12-3/TRBV12-4	9	NA	few	TRBJ1-2	ASSSSATYT
TRBV3-1	10	NA	few	TRBJ1-3	ASGGGGNTIY
TRBV6-1	12	TRBD1	NA	TRBJ2-7	ASSSGGSSYEQY
TRBV2	12	NA	many	TRBJ2-3	ASSEGQRWDTQY
TRBV11-2	13	TRBD2	many	TRBJ2-1	ASSVLAGSYNEQF
TRBV11-2	12	NA	many	TRBJ2-3	ASSLLGFADTQY
TRBV12-3/TRBV12-4	9	NA	few	TRBJ2-7	ASRGPAEQY
TRBV4-3	12	NA	many	TRBJ2-3	ASSDRGFTDTQY
TRBV2	12	TRBD1	many	TRBJ1-2	ASRLTGTGGGYT
TRBV9	13	TRBD2	many	TRBJ2-3	ASSPSGGSTDTQY
TRBV3-1	15	NA	NA	TRBJ1-1	ASSQELLWQLNTEAF
TRBV10-3	14	TRBD2	NA	TRBJ2-2	AISRTSGRAFGELF
TRBV19	11	TRBD2	few	TRBJ2-7	ASSMGLAYEQY
TRBV18	13	TRBD1	few	TRBJ2-7	ASSPFGTGSYEQY
TRBV5-1	13	NA	NA	TRBJ1-2	ASSLAAGTTGGYT
TRBV5-5	13	NA	many	TRBJ2-7	ASSWTAWSSYEQY
TRBV29-1	10	NA	few	TRBJ1-5	SVSGSNQPQH
TRBV5-1	12	NA	many	TRBJ2-6	ASSLGSGANVLT
TRBV6-5	14	NA	few	TRBJ1-1	ASSYSRGTLNTEAF
TRBV4-2	13	NA	few	TRBJ1-1	ASSQGLRDMTEAF
TRBV5-1	14	TRBD2	few	TRBJ2-1	ASSWTTSGEYNEQF
TRBV5-1	11	TRBD1	many	TRBJ1-2	ASSLFDRVGYT
TRBV3-1	11	NA	few	TRBJ2-7	ASSQQGRREQY
TRBV30	13	NA	NA	TRBJ2-3	AWSVLDWRTDTQY
TRBV7-9	13	TRBD2	many	TRBJ2-3	ASSLTSGGTDTQY
TRBV4-2	17	TRBD2	NA	TRBJ2-7	ASSQEGLAGGLVLGEQY
TRBV4-1	13	TRBD1	few	TRBJ1-2	ANDVPGQTNYGYT
TRBV30	11	NA	NA	TRBJ2-2	AWNPGLAGELF
TRBV19	17	TRBD2	NA	TRBJ2-4	ASSIDPPTSGRLGNIQY
TRBV5-5	13	TRBD1	NA	TRBJ2-4	ASSPSGTGADIQY
TRBV3-1	13	TRBD2	NA	TRBJ2-2	ASSQAGASHGELF
TRBV11-1	17	TRBD2	few	TRBJ2-1	ASSPTKRGAISSYNEQF
TRBV16	12	TRBD1	NA	TRBJ2-1	ASSQRTGRNEQF
TRBV7-2	11	TRBD2	many	TRBJ2-7	ASTIRGGYEQY
TRBV6-1	13	NA	NA	TRBJ2-5	ASSEGLATTETQY
TRBV29-1	11	NA	NA	TRBJ2-2	SVDLRHTGELF
TRBV7-9	15	NA	NA	TRBJ2-1	ASSLSLAGSSYNEQF
TRBV11-2	13	TRBD1	many	TRBJ2-7	ASSPNRGYSYEQY
TRBV5-1	13	NA	few	TRBJ1-1	ASSLELTGNTEAF
TRBV12-3/TRBV12-4	13	TRBD1	many	TRBJ1-4	ASSPSGGTNEKLF
TRBV7-9	11	NA	few	TRBJ2-5	ASSPGALETQY
TRBV7-6	15	TRBD2	NA	TRBJ2-3	ASSFTFREGRTDTQY
TRBV20-1	13	TRBD2	NA	TRBJ2-5	SAEAGASSIETQY
TRBV28	13	TRBD2	NA	TRBJ2-7	ASSPSGRVFYEQY
TRBV6-5	10	NA	many	TRBJ1-2	ASRTGYYGYT
TRBV28	10	NA	many	TRBJ1-2	ASSRGGHGYT